This T cell receptor beta chain was sequenced in a study of control samples from healthy donors and cancer patients (dated by TCRdb to the early 2020s). The CDR3 runs 19 residues from the cysteine to the phenylalanine. Just the 57-base CDR3 DNA is kept, in frame starting at base 1. At the junction V is shortened by 7 bases and J by 4 bases; bases outside the gene matches: 19. CDR1 is given as LNHDA and CDR2 as SQIVND, both from the germline V gene (reference sequence). Of note for this clone: Its antigen is unknown. Within one base of it there is no much larger clone, and no base qualities were kept.

Library preparation employed the immunoSEQ multiplex PCR assay. The source is immuneACCESS, and TCRdb retained only in-frame sequences with V and J called. Part of the clones is not carried over; for the studies checked, unresolved V genes explain less than half of this, and the remainder is unexplained. The sample table contains about 92,000 clones; only one count was recorded for around 80% of them. Around 9.1% of the sample lies in the top ten. Sequenced input: blood. The clonotype originates from a woman aged 55-70 years in good health. The chain is assembled from TRBV19 and TRBJ2-5; a stretch of 12 junction bases matches TRBD2. The CDR3 sequence is CASKDTGLAGGPSRETQYF. The DNA is TGTGCCAGTAAGGACACCGGTCTAGCGGGAGGGCCCTCAAGAGAGACCCAGTACTTC.